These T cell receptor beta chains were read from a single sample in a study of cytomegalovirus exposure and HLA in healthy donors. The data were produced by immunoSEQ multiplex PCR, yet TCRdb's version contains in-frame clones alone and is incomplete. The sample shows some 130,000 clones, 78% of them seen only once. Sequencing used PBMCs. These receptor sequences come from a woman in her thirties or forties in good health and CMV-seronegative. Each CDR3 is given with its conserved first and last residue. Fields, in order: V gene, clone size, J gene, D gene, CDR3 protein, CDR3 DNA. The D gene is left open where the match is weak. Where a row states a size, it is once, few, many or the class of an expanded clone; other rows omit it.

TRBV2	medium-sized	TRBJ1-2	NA	CASSGQLNYGYTF	TGTGCCAGCTCTGGACAGCTTAACTATGGCTACACCTTC
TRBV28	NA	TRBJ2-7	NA	CASSWAGKASYEQYF	TGTGCCAGCAGTTGGGCGGGGAAGGCTTCCTACGAGCAGTACTTC
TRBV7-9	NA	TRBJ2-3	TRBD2	CASFNSASGRMNTQYF	TGTGCCAGCTTCAATAGCGCTAGCGGGAGAATGAATACGCAGTATTTT
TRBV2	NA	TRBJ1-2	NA	CASSEQGQGYGYTF	TGTGCCAGCAGTGAGCAGGGGCAAGGCTATGGCTACACCTTC
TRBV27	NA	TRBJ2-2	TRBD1	CASSSPQGVNTGELFF	TGTGCCAGCAGTTCCCCCCAGGGGGTGAACACCGGGGAGCTGTTTTTT
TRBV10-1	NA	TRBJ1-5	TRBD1	CASSASHPGGGTVDQPQHF	TGCGCCAGCAGTGCGTCCCACCCCGGAGGTGGGACAGTCGATCAGCCCCAGCATTTT
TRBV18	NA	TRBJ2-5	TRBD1	CASSPPSGQGGQETQYF	TGTGCCAGCTCACCACCGTCCGGACAGGGAGGACAAGAGACCCAGTACTTC
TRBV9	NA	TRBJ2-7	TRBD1	CASSVGTGGFEQYF	TGTGCCAGCAGCGTGGGGACAGGGGGTTTCGAGCAGTACTTC
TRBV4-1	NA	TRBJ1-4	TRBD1	CASSQGGGDREKLFF	TGCGCCAGCAGCCAAGGAGGGGGCGATCGTGAAAAACTGTTTTTT
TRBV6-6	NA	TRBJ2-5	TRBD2	CASSYGGGETQYF	TGTGCCAGCAGTTATGGGGGAGGGGAGACCCAGTACTTC
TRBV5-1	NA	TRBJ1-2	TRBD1	CASSLGQSYGYTF	TGCGCCAGCAGCCTGGGACAGTCCTATGGCTACACCTTC
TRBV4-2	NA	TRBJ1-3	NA	CASSQDYSADGNTIYF	TGTGCCAGCAGCCAAGATTATAGTGCCGATGGAAACACCATATATTTT
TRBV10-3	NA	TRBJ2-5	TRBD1	CAIRSDRGVETQYF	TGTGCCATCAGGTCGGACAGGGGAGTGGAGACCCAGTACTTC
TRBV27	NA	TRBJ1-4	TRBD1	CASSSGQALNEKLFF	TGTGCCAGCAGTTCCGGACAGGCTCTTAATGAAAAACTGTTTTTT
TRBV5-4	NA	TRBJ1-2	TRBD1	CASSTGLDREEGYTF	TGTGCCAGCAGCACGGGCCTAGACAGGGAAGAAGGCTACACCTTC
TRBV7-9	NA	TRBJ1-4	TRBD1	CASSPGQADWEKLFF	TGTGCCAGCAGCCCGGGACAGGCTGACTGGGAAAAACTGTTTTTT
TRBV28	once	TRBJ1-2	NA	CASSTGLIFYTF	TGTGCCAGCAGTACGGGGTTGATCTTCTACACCTTC
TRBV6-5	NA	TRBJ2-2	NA	CASSLWGRGTGELFF	TGTGCCAGCTCCCTCTGGGGGCGCGGCACCGGGGAGCTGTTTTTT
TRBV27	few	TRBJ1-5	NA	CASKGGSNQPQHF	TGTGCCAGCAAGGGAGGGAGCAATCAGCCCCAGCATTTT
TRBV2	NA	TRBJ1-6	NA	CASSGWGTGNNSPLHF	TGTGCCAGCAGTGGCTGGGGTACAGGGAATAATTCACCCCTCCACTTT
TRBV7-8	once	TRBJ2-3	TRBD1	CASSAFGTVRTDTQYF	TGTGCCAGCAGCGCATTCGGGACAGTTCGCACAGATACGCAGTATTTT
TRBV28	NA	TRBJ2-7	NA	CASSSPAHKNYEQYF	TGTGCCAGCAGTTCCCCCGCCCACAAGAACTACGAGCAGTACTTC
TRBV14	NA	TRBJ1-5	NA	CASSRRRVEALCSNQPQHF	TGTGCCAGCAGCCGCCGGCGGGTTGAAGCACTGTGTAGCAATCAGCCCCAGCATTTT
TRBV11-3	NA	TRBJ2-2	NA	CASSLGLANTGELFF	TGTGCCAGCAGCTTAGGACTAGCGAACACCGGGGAGCTGTTTTTT
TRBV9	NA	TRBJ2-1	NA	CASSKQGLGGNEQFF	TGTGCCAGCAGCAAACAGGGATTAGGTGGCAATGAGCAGTTCTTC
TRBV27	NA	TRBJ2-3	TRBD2	CASTLWAGGSDTQYF	TGTGCCAGCACCCTTTGGGCGGGAGGATCAGATACGCAGTATTTT
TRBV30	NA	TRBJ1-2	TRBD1	CAWSGQGDNYGYTF	TGTGCCTGGAGTGGACAGGGAGATAACTATGGCTACACCTTC
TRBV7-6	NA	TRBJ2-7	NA	CASSPRAGSSYEQYF	TGTGCCAGCAGCCCCCGGGCTGGGAGCTCCTACGAGCAGTACTTC
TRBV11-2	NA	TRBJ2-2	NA	CASSVTTPNTGELFF	TGTGCCAGCAGCGTGACTACCCCGAACACCGGGGAGCTGTTTTTT
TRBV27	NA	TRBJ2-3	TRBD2	CASSLRLAGGPQDTQYF	TGTGCCAGCAGTTTAAGACTAGCGGGGGGGCCCCAAGATACGCAGTATTTT
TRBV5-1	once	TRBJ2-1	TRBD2	CASSLGTSGGYNEQFF	TGCGCCAGCAGCTTGGGAACTAGCGGGGGTTACAATGAGCAGTTCTTC
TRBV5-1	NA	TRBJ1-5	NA	CASSSGPEGNQPQHF	TGCGCCAGCAGCTCTGGTCCGGAGGGCAATCAGCCCCAGCATTTT
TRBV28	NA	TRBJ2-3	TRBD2	CASSGQGGHTDTQYF	TGTGCCAGCAGTGGGCAGGGAGGGCACACAGATACGCAGTATTTT
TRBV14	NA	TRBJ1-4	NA	CASSLSYGGELEKLFF	TGTGCCAGCAGCCTCTCATACGGTGGAGAGTTAGAAAAACTGTTTTTT
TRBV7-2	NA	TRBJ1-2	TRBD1	CASSLRQGANYGYTF	TGTGCCAGCAGCTTACGACAGGGGGCTAACTATGGCTACACCTTC
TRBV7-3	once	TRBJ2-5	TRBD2	CASSSSAGGGGGGQETQYF	TGTGCCAGCAGCTCGAGCGCGGGAGGGGGAGGGGGTGGACAAGAGACCCAGTACTTC
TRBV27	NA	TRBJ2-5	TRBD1	CASRQGYQETQYF	TGTGCCAGTCGACAGGGGTACCAAGAGACCCAGTACTTC
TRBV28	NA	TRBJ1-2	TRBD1	CASSLGDRGHGYTF	TGTGCCAGCAGTTTAGGAGACAGGGGGCATGGCTACACCTTC
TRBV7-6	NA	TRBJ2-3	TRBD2	CASSLVAGHTDTQYF	TGTGCCAGCAGCTTAGTAGCGGGGCACACAGATACGCAGTATTTT
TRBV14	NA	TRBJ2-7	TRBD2	CASSQSLLAAYEQYF	TGTGCCAGCAGCCAATCCCTACTAGCGGCCTATGAGCAGTACTTC
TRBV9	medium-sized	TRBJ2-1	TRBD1	CASSATGQSTYNEQFF	TGTGCCAGCAGCGCAACGGGACAGTCCACCTACAATGAGCAGTTCTTC
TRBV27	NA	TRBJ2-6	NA	CASRSGQLPWANGLTF	TGTGCCAGCAGAAGCGGACAGCTGCCCTGGGCCAACGGCCTGACTTTC